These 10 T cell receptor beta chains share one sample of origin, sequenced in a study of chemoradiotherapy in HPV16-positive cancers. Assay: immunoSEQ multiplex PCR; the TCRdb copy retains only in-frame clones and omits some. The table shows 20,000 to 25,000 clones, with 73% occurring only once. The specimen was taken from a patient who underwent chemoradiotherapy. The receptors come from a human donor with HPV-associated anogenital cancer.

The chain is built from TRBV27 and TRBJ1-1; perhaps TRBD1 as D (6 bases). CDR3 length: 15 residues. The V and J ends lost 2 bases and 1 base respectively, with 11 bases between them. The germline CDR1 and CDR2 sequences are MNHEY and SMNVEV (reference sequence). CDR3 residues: CASSLQAGANTEAFF. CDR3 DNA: TGTGCCAGCAGTTTACAGGCAGGGGCGAACACTGAAGCTTTCTTT.

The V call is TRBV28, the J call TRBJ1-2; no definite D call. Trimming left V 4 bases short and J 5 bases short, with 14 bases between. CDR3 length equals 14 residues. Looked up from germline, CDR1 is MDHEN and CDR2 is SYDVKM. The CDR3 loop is CASSSGRWTYGYTF. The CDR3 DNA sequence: TGTGCCAGCAGTTCGGGCAGATGGACTTATGGCTACACCTTC.

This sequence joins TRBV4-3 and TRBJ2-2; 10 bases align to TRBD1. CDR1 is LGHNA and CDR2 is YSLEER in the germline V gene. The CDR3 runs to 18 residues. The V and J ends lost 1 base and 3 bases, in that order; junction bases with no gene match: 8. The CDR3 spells CASSQGQGAGRYTGELFF. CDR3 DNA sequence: TGCGCCAGCAGCCAAGGACAGGGGGCGGGCCGGTACACCGGGGAGCTGTTTTTT.

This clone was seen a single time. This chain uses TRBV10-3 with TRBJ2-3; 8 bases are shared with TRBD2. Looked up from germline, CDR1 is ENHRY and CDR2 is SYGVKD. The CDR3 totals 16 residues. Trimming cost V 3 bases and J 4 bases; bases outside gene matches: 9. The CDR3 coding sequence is TGTGCCATCAGTGATGGTGCGGGGGGTTGGGCAGATACGCAGTATTTT. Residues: CAISDGAGGWADTQYF.

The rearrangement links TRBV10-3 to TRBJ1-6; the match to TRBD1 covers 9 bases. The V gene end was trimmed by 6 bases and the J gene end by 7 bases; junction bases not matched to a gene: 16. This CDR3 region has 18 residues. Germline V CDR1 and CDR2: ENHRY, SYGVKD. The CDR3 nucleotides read TGTGCCATCAGCCCCAAGCCGGACAGGGGTGACGAAAATTCACCCCTCCACTTT. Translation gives CAISPKPDRGDENSPLHF.

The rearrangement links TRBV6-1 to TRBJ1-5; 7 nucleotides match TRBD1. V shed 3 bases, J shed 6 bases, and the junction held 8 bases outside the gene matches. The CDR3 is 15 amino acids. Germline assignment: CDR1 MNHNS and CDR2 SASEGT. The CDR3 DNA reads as TGTGCCAGCAGTGAGGGTCCGACAGGGACTCAGCCCCAGCATTTT. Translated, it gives CASSEGPTGTQPQHF.

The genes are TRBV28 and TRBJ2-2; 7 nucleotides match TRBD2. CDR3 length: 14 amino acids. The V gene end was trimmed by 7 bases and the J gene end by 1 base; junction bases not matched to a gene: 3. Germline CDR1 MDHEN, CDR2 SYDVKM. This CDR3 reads CASITGGNTGELFF. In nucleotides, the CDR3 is TGTGCCAGCATCACGGGGGGGAACACCGGGGAGCTGTTTTTT.

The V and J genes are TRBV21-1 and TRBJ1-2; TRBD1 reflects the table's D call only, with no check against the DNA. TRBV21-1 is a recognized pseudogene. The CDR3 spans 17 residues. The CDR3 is CASSKDLGTGRVYGYTF. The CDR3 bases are TGTGCCAGCAGCAAAGATCTAGGGACAGGGAGGGTTTATGGCTACACCTTC.

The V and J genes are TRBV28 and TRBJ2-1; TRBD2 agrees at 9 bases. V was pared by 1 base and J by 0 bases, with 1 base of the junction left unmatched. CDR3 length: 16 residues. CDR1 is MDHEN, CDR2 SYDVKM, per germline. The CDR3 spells CASSLFSGSSYNEQFF. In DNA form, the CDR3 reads TGTGCCAGCAGTTTATTTAGCGGGAGCTCCTACAATGAGCAGTTCTTC.

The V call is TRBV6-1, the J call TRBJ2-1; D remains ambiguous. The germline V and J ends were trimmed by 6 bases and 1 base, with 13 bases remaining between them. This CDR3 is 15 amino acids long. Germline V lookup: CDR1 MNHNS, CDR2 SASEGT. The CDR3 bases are TGTGCCAGCAGCCGAGGCGATCTTTCCTACAATGAGCAGTTCTTC. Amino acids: CASSRGDLSYNEQFF.